Listed here are 28 T cell receptor beta chains from one sample, sequenced in a study of T cell clones after liver transplantation. The table came from immunoSEQ multiplex PCR; TCRdb's copy has only in-frame clones and leaves some out. The sample has roughly 80,000 clones, around four fifths seen once. The starting material was CD4+ T cells from blood, obtained at the 22-month timepoint. The receptors here all came from a human patient who received a liver transplant. The graft donor may have contributed some T cells.

The chain employs TRBV23-1 and TRBJ1-5; no clear D gene. TRBV23-1 falls under the ORF class, with uncertain function. V gave up 1 base and J gave up 4 bases, with 8 bases separating them. This CDR3 spans 14 amino acids. Here the CDR3 DNA reads TGCGCCAGCAGTCAATTGACGGAGAATCAGCCCCAGCATTTT. Its protein product is CASSQLTENQPQHF.

The chain uses TRBV7-3 and TRBJ2-5, with a weak D call TRBD1 (5 bases). Germline lookup yields CDR1 SGHTA and CDR2 FQGTGA. The CDR3 loop spans 13 amino acids. The germline V and J ends were trimmed by 5 bases and 1 base, with 8 bases remaining between them. CDR3 in amino acids: CASSADSQETQYF. DNA for the CDR3: TGTGCCAGCAGCGCCGACAGCCAAGAGACCCAGTACTTC.

This chain links TRBV7-2 with TRBJ2-3; 8 positions match TRBD2. Unmatched junction bases numbered 16, after V lost 4 bases and J lost 4 bases. Germline lookup yields CDR1 SGHTA and CDR2 FQGNSA. The CDR3 covers 18 residues. The CDR3 DNA reads TGTGCCAGCAGCTCCCGGACCTCCGGGGGGGCCGGTCCAGATACGCAGTATTTT. Translation: CASSSRTSGGAGPDTQYF.

The chain is built from TRBV9 and TRBJ1-1; D ambiguous. Germline loops: CDR1 SGDLS, CDR2 YYNGEE. Between the trimmed V and J ends, which lost 6 bases and 7 bases, there was a span of 13 bases. This CDR3 spans 12 amino acids. The CDR3 region is CASKKDGDEAFF. The CDR3 nucleotides are TGTGCCAGCAAAAAGGACGGGGATGAAGCTTTCTTT.

The chain is built from TRBV7-3 and TRBJ2-1; 8 bases align to TRBD2. The germline CDR1 and CDR2 sequences are SGHTA and FQGTGA. The V segment lost 2 bases and the J segment 5 bases; nucleotides outside the gene matches: 2. The CDR3 has 14 residues. CDR3: CASSLGGGNNEQFF. The CDR3 nucleotides are TGTGCCAGCAGCTTAGGCGGGGGGAACAATGAGCAGTTCTTC.

CDR3 protein: CASSPRQLGAGNEQYF. The CDR3 coding sequence is TGTGCCAGCAGCCCGCGCCAACTCGGGGCGGGCAACGAGCAGTACTTC. This chain uses TRBV7-9 with TRBJ2-7; D is perhaps TRBD1 or TRBD2 (5 bases each). CDR3 size: 16 residues. Trimming took 5 bases from V and 5 from J, leaving 22 bases between them. The germline gives CDR1 SEHNR, CDR2 FQNEAQ (reference sequence).

The rearrangement joins TRBV7-3 to TRBJ2-2, with a tentative D call TRBD1 (5 bases). This CDR3 is 15 amino acids long. The ends were cut back, 4 bases at V and 6 bases at J, with 15 bases in the middle. Germline CDR1 reads SGHTA; CDR2 reads FQGTGA. The CDR3 loop reads CASSSQGRRSGELFF. The CDR3 bases are TGTGCCAGCAGCTCGCAGGGAAGAAGGTCCGGGGAGCTGTTTTTT.

V and J are TRBV19 and TRBJ1-1; a weak D match, TRBD1 (5 bases). CDR3 length: 14 residues. Deletions cut 3 bases from V and 0 bases from J, with 8 bases between. CDR1 and CDR2 from the germline V gene are LNHDA and SQIVND (reference sequence). The CDR3 DNA follows: TGTGCCAGTAGTATGACAGCTATGAACACTGAAGCTTTCTTT. It codes for CASSMTAMNTEAFF.

This clone was recorded many times. The V call is TRBV29-1, the J call TRBJ1-5; D unresolved. Germline V CDR1 and CDR2: SQVTM, ANQGSEA. This CDR3 region has 12 residues. Trimming pared 4 bases from V and 5 bases from J, leaving 9 bases between. The CDR3 here is CSVGNKDQPQHF. The CDR3 nucleotides read TGCAGCGTTGGGAACAAGGATCAGCCCCAGCATTTT.

This chain joins TRBV4-2 and TRBJ1-1, with D uncertain. The V gene lost 0 bases and the J gene lost 8 bases, with 7 bases spanning the gap. Germline lookup yields CDR1 LGHNA and CDR2 YNFKEQ. There are 12 residues in the CDR3. The CDR3 DNA reads TGTGCCAGCAGCCAAGATTATGACGAAGCTTTCTTT. Protein product: CASSQDYDEAFF.

The CDR3 coding sequence is TGTGCCAGCAGGGAAACTAGCGGGGGGGAGCAGTTCTTC. It codes for CASRETSGGEQFF. V usage is TRBV7-9 and J usage is TRBJ2-1; 12 bases match TRBD2. The V segment lost 6 bases and the J segment 10 bases; nucleotides outside the gene matches: 4. The CDR3 is made up of 13 amino acids. Germline CDR1 reads SEHNR; CDR2 reads FQNEAQ (reference sequence).

The V and J genes are TRBV7-9 and TRBJ2-1; 13 bases agree with TRBD2. Unmatched junction bases numbered 0, after V lost 1 base and J lost 6 bases. CDR1 is SEHNR, CDR2 FQNEAQ, per germline (reference sequence). The CDR3 sequence is 15 residues long. CDR3 in amino acids: CASSLGTSGSNEQFF. The DNA of the CDR3 is TGTGCCAGCAGCTTAGGGACTAGCGGGAGCAATGAGCAGTTCTTC.

This clone appeared once. This chain joins TRBV10-3 and TRBJ2-2; possible D gene TRBD2, 6 bases. Per germline, CDR1 ENHRY and CDR2 SYGVKD. CDR3 length: 14 residues. Trimming pared 8 bases from V and 1 base from J, leaving 11 bases between. The CDR3 DNA is TGTGCCATCGGTGCGGGGTTGAACACCGGGGAGCTGTTTTTT. Its translation is CAIGAGLNTGELFF.

J is TRBJ2-1 and V is TRBV11-2, with a tentative D call TRBD2 (6 bases). V shed 3 bases and J shed 5 bases, with 17 bases lying between them. Per germline, CDR1 SGHAT and CDR2 FQNNGV. The CDR3 runs 16 residues. CDR3 residues: CASSLTAGGFNNEQFF. The CDR3 DNA follows: TGTGCCAGCAGCTTGACCGCAGGAGGGTTCAACAATGAGCAGTTCTTC. The full variable domain, completed using reference TRBV11-2 and TRBJ2-1, is EAGVAQSPRYKIIEKRQSVAFWCNPISGHATLYWYQQILGQGPKLLIQFQNNGVVDDSQLPKDRFSAERLKGVDSTLKIQPAKLEDSAVYLCASSLTAGGFNNEQFFGPGTRLTVL.

The J gene is TRBJ2-4, the V gene TRBV21-1; TRBD2, the D gene given by the table, was not confirmed from the DNA. TRBV21-1 is described as a pseudogene. This CDR3 has 17 residues. The CDR3 DNA is TGTGCCAGCAGCAAACTAAGGGAACGGGAGCCCAAAAACATTCAGTACTTC. Encoded protein: CASSKLREREPKNIQYF.

For the CDR3, the DNA is TGTGCCAGTAGCGCAGAAGGAGGGGGCGACACTGAAGCTTTCTTT. Translating it yields CASSAEGGGDTEAFF. The chain joins TRBV19 to TRBJ1-1; 7 bases are a match to TRBD1. The CDR3 is 15 residues long. V shed 6 bases, J shed 3 bases, and the junction held 10 bases outside the gene matches. From germline, CDR1 is LNHDA and CDR2 SQIVND (reference sequence).

The V call is TRBV27, the J call TRBJ1-3, with no clear D. CDR3 length: 13 amino acids. The germline CDR1 and CDR2 sequences are MNHEY and SMNVEV (reference sequence). V lost 4 bases to trimming and J lost 4 bases, with 8 bases between them. The CDR3 here is CASSWWAGNTIYF. DNA for the CDR3: TGTGCCAGCAGTTGGTGGGCGGGAAACACCATATATTTT.

This chain joins TRBV9 and TRBJ2-5; 7 nucleotides line up with TRBD1. The V and J ends lost 5 bases and 3 bases, in that order; junction bases with no gene match: 10. CDR1 SGDLS and CDR2 YYNGEE come from the germline V gene. The CDR3 covers 15 residues. CDR3 amino acids: CASSTHQDREETQYF. For the CDR3, the DNA is TGTGCCAGCAGTACACATCAAGACAGGGAAGAGACCCAGTACTTC.

The chain employs TRBV7-9 and TRBJ2-7; D may correspond to TRBD1 or TRBD2 (5 bases each). The CDR3 has 13 amino acids. CDR1 is SEHNR and CDR2 is FQNEAQ in the germline V gene (reference sequence). Trimming cost V 6 bases and J 6 bases, with 15 bases left between them. CDR3 sequence: CASRDSQGREQYF. As DNA, the CDR3 is TGTGCCAGCAGGGACTCCCAGGGACGCGAGCAGTACTTC.

The chain joins TRBV19 to TRBJ2-3, with a tentative D call TRBD1 (5 bases). Germline V gene sequence: CDR1 LNHDA, CDR2 SQIVND (reference sequence). The CDR3 length is 13 residues. V was clipped by 8 bases and J by 2 bases, with 11 bases between them. In nucleotides, the CDR3 is TGTGCCAGTGTCGACAGTAACACAGATACGCAGTATTTT. Translated, it gives CASVDSNTDTQYF. Combining the CDR3 with reference TRBV19 and TRBJ2-3 gives the whole variable domain DGGITQSPKYLFRKEGQNVTLSCEQNLNHDAMYWYRQDPGQGLRLIYYSQIVNDFQKGDIAEGYSVSREKKESFPLTVTSAQKNPTAFYLCASVDSNTDTQYFGPGTRLTVL.

This clone was seen a few times. This chain connects TRBV7-2 to TRBJ1-6; D may be TRBD1 (5 bases). This CDR3 region has 17 residues. From germline, CDR1 is SGHTA and CDR2 FQGNSA. V was shortened by 5 bases and J by 7 bases, with 21 bases between the two germline ends. In nucleotides, the CDR3 is TGTGCCAGCAGCGTATCGGCGGGGCAGGGCGTGAATTCACCCCTCCACTTT. Its protein is CASSVSAGQGVNSPLHF.

This clone was recorded only once. V and J are TRBV29-1 and TRBJ2-1; D uncertain. Between the trimmed V and J ends, which lost 3 bases and 0 bases, there was a span of 12 bases. Germline assignment: CDR1 SQVTM and CDR2 ANQGSEA. The CDR3 totals 15 residues. The CDR3 region has the DNA TGCAGCGTTGATGTACGGGCCGACTCCTACAATGAGCAGTTCTTC. Residues: CSVDVRADSYNEQFF.

The J gene is TRBJ1-4, the V gene TRBV7-2; D is ambiguous. Germline lookup yields CDR1 SGHTA and CDR2 FQGNSA. This CDR3 is built from 15 residues. Between the trimmed V and J ends, which lost 5 bases and 7 bases, there was a span of 17 bases. The CDR3 DNA reads as TGTGCCAGCAGCCCACCGGGAGCGAGGAGTGAAAAACTGTTTTTT. Amino acid sequence: CASSPPGARSEKLFF.

This clone was recorded once. The chain employs TRBV2 and TRBJ2-7; no firm D call. The CDR3 is 14 amino acids. Trimming removed 2 bases at V and 3 bases at J, with 11 bases between. Germline CDR1 is SNHLY and CDR2 is FYNNEI. Written as DNA, the CDR3 is TGTGCCAGCAGTGAATCCCGCGGAAACTACGAGCAGTACTTC. Translating it yields CASSESRGNYEQYF.

The chain joins TRBV6-6 to TRBJ2-1; 16 bases fit TRBD2. CDR3 length equals 15 residues. Trimming removed 11 bases from V and 4 bases from J; junction bases left unmatched: 5. Germline V lookup: CDR1 MNHNY, CDR2 SVGAGI (reference sequence). DNA for the CDR3: TGTGCCGTGGGGACTAGCGGGGGGGCTTACAATGAGCAGTTCTTC. Residues: CAVGTSGGAYNEQFF.

The J gene is TRBJ2-1, the V gene TRBV11-2, with 12 bases lining up with TRBD2. V was pared by 5 bases and J by 9 bases, with 8 bases of the junction left unmatched. This CDR3 contains 15 residues. Germline CDR1 is SGHAT and CDR2 is FQNNGV. The CDR3, as DNA: TGTGCCAGCAGCGCGGCTAGCGGGGGGGCAGCTGAGCAGTTCTTC. Translated: CASSAASGGAAEQFF.

This rearrangement joins TRBV7-6 to TRBJ2-5; perhaps D is TRBD1 or TRBD2 (5 bases each). V lost 3 bases and J 3 bases, leaving 14 bases between the germline ends. CDR3 size: 15 residues. Germline values: CDR1 SGHVS, CDR2 FNYEAQ. The CDR3 loop is CASSLGTWLEETQYF. DNA of the CDR3: TGTGCCAGCAGCTTGGGGACGTGGTTAGAAGAGACCCAGTACTTC.

The rearrangement links TRBV7-2 to TRBJ2-3; D is uncertain. The germline V gene encodes CDR1 SGHTA and CDR2 FQGNSA. The V gene lost 5 bases and the J gene lost 7 bases, with 10 bases spanning the gap. The CDR3 extends over 12 amino acids. This CDR3 reads CASSVSSNTQYF. The CDR3 nucleotides read TGTGCCAGCAGCGTATCTTCGAATACGCAGTATTTT.